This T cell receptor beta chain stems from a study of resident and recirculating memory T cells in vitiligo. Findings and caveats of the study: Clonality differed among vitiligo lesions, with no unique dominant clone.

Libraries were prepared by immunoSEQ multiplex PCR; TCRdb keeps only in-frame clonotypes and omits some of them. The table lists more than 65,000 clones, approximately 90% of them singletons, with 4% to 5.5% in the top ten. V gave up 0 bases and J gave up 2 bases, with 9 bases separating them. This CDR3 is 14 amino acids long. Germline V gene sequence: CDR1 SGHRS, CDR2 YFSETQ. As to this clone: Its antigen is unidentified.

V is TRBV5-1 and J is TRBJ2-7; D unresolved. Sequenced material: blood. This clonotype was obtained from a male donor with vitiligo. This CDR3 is CASSLGQVPYEQYF. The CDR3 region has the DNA TGCGCCAGCAGCTTGGGGCAGGTACCCTACGAGCAGTACTTC.